Listed below are T cell receptor beta chains from one sample, sequenced in a study of cytomegalovirus exposure and HLA in healthy donors. Sequencing was performed with immunoSEQ multiplex PCR; in TCRdb, only in-frame clones are kept and a portion is missing. The repertoire includes about 100,000 clones, roughly 79% of them detected once, and roughly 3.8% sits in the top ten. Sequencing was carried out using PBMCs. Receptor source: a woman aged 40 to 50 in good health and CMV-seronegative. Both conserved end residues are part of each CDR3. The D gene is left open where the match is weak. Expanded clones are given a class, and other clones once, few, many or no size at all.

V	size	J	D	DNA	CDR3
TRBV7-2	few	TRBJ2-5	TRBD2	TGTGCCAGCAGCTTACTAGCGGGGGGGCTGGGGGAGACCCAGTACTTC	CASSLLAGGLGETQYF
TRBV18	once	TRBJ2-1	-	TGTGCCAGCTCACCAAATGCAGATCACAATGAGCAGTTCTTC	CASSPNADHNEQFF
TRBV29-1	-	TRBJ1-2	-	TGCAGCGTTCTCGACAGAGGATATGGCTACACCTTC	CSVLDRGYGYTF
TRBV2	few	TRBJ2-1	-	TGTGCCAGCAGCCCCCGGTCGCTACGGGTCCATGAGCAGTTCTTC	CASSPRSLRVHEQFF
TRBV28	-	TRBJ1-4	-	TGTGCCAGCAGTTCCGATCCTACACCGGGGGAAAAACTGTTTTTT	CASSSDPTPGEKLFF
TRBV5-4	-	TRBJ1-2	TRBD1	TGTGCCAGCAGCGGGGGACAGGGACACGACTATGGCTACACCTTC	CASSGGQGHDYGYTF
TRBV9	-	TRBJ2-5	-	TGTGCCAGCAGCGTAGAGGGGGTAGGACAAGAGACCCAGTACTTC	CASSVEGVGQETQYF
TRBV5-1	-	TRBJ2-5	-	TGCGCCAGCAGCTTGGGGACATACGAGACCCAGTACTTC	CASSLGTYETQYF
TRBV2	-	TRBJ1-2	TRBD1	TGTGCCAGTGCTGGGTTTTGGGACAGGGCAACTCGGCGGGGCTACACCTTC	CASAGFWDRATRRGYTF
TRBV11-2	-	TRBJ2-7	-	TGTGCCAGCAGCTCCCCAGGGTCAAGAGCCTACGAGCAGTACTTC	CASSSPGSRAYEQYF
TRBV2	once	TRBJ1-1	-	TGTGCCAGCGGGGCCCGAGGGGGAAAAGTCACTGAAGCTTTCTTT	CASGARGGKVTEAFF
TRBV27	once	TRBJ2-6	-	TGTGCCACCCAGAACTCTGGGGCCAACGTCCTGACTTTC	CATQNSGANVLTF
TRBV4-1	-	TRBJ1-6	-	TGCGCCAGCAGCCAAAAAGGGGCCCCAGTATTCCCCTATTATAATTCACCCCTCCACTTT	CASSQKGAPVFPYYNSPLHF
TRBV11-2	once	TRBJ1-4	TRBD1	TGTGCCAGCAGCTCACTTAACAGGGGGCTTGAAAAACTGTTTTTT	CASSSLNRGLEKLFF
TRBV6-5	-	TRBJ2-7	-	TGTGCCAGCAGCCTGACAGGCTCCAGCTCCTACGAGCAGTACTTC	CASSLTGSSSYEQYF
TRBV14	once	TRBJ1-1	TRBD1	TGTGCCAGCAGCCAACAAACAGGGGTTGTCACTGAAGCTTTCTTT	CASSQQTGVVTEAFF
TRBV6-6	-	TRBJ2-1	TRBD2	TGTGCCAGCAGTCCCCCGGGGGGCAATGAGCAGTTCTTC	CASSPPGGNEQFF
TRBV11-2	-	TRBJ1-5	-	TGTGCCAGCAGTGGGGAGACAAATCAGCCCCAGCATTTT	CASSGETNQPQHF
TRBV30	-	TRBJ2-1	TRBD1	TGTGCCTGGAGCCGGGACAGCGCTAACAATGAGCAGTTCTTC	CAWSRDSANNEQFF
TRBV5-6	-	TRBJ2-3	TRBD1	TGTGCCAGCAGCTTGGTAGGGACAGGGGGAGATACGCAGTATTTT	CASSLVGTGGDTQYF
TRBV6-1	-	TRBJ2-7	TRBD1	TGTGCCAGCACTAAGGACAGGGACTACGAGCAGTACTTC	CASTKDRDYEQYF
TRBV9	-	TRBJ1-1	-	TGTGCCAGCAGCCCTGGACAGACAAACACTGAAGCTTTCTTT	CASSPGQTNTEAFF
TRBV7-9	-	TRBJ1-1	-	TGTGCCAGCAGCTTATCAGCTGAAGCTTTCTTT	CASSLSAEAFF
TRBV5-3	-	TRBJ2-3	TRBD2	TGTGCCAGAAGCAGCGGGAGTAGCGGGGGAGCTAGCACAGATACGCAGTATTTT	CARSSGSSGGASTDTQYF
TRBV30	once	TRBJ2-2	-	TGTGCCTGGAAGATACTTGGCAGGGGTAACACCGGGGAGCTGTTTTTT	CAWKILGRGNTGELFF
TRBV19	-	TRBJ1-5	TRBD1	TGTGCCACCCAGGCCCGGGACAGGGGGTTCAATCAGCCCCAGCATTTT	CATQARDRGFNQPQHF
TRBV5-1	-	TRBJ2-6	-	TGCGCCAGCAGTTTTGACAGCTTCGGTGGGGCCAACGTCCTGACTTTC	CASSFDSFGGANVLTF
TRBV28	-	TRBJ1-1	-	TGTGCCAGCAGCTCACCGGGAGCGAACACTGAAGCTTTCTTT	CASSSPGANTEAFF
TRBV7-3	-	TRBJ2-7	-	TGTGCCAGCAGCTTAATGGCCGGCGGGGCTTACGAGCAGTACTTC	CASSLMAGGAYEQYF
TRBV14	-	TRBJ2-7	TRBD2	TGTGCCAGCAGCCTACTCGGGGGGTCCTACGAGCAGTACTTC	CASSLLGGSYEQYF
TRBV6-4	few	TRBJ2-2	-	TGTGCCAGCAGTGACCAGGACACCGGGGAGCTGTTTTTT	CASSDQDTGELFF
TRBV4-2	few	TRBJ1-2	-	TGTGCCACCGGACAGAACTATGGCTACACCTTC	CATGQNYGYTF
TRBV7-9	-	TRBJ2-2	-	TGTGCCAGCAGCTTAGTTCCGGGACACTACACCACCGGGGAGCTGTTTTTT	CASSLVPGHYTTGELFF
TRBV7-9	-	TRBJ1-1	-	TGTGCCAGCAGCACAGGGTCCACTGAAGCTTTCTTT	CASSTGSTEAFF
TRBV28	-	TRBJ1-2	-	TGTGCCAGCAGTCCCCCCCAGGGGAACTATGGCTACACCTTC	CASSPPQGNYGYTF
TRBV5-6	-	TRBJ2-1	-	TGTGCCAGCAGCGGGGGAGGCACGTTTCCGTTCTTC	CASSGGGTFPFF
TRBV6-1	-	TRBJ2-5	TRBD1	TGTGCCAGCAGTGAACGTTCGGGACAGGGGGCAGAGACCCAGTACTTC	CASSERSGQGAETQYF
TRBV5-6	-	TRBJ1-2	TRBD1	TGTGCCAGCAGCCCGACAGGGTCTAACTATGGCTACACCTTC	CASSPTGSNYGYTF
TRBV27	-	TRBJ2-1	-	TGTGCCCGGCGTCTCAGGGGCCAATGCTACAATGAGCAGTTCTTC	CARRLRGQCYNEQFF
TRBV4-2	-	TRBJ2-5	-	TGTGCCAGCAGCGAAGAGGGGGGAGGGCAAGAGACCCAGTACTTC	CASSEEGGGQETQYF
TRBV7-6	-	TRBJ2-2	TRBD1	TGTGCCACCCGGGGACAGGGAGAGACCGGGGAGCTGTTTTTT	CATRGQGETGELFF
TRBV19	-	TRBJ1-4	TRBD1	TGTGCCAGTAGGGCGCGGGACAGCCTTAATGAAAAACTGTTTTTT	CASRARDSLNEKLFF
TRBV2	-	TRBJ2-6	-	TGTGCCAGTGGACACCCTAACTCTGGGGCCAACGTCCTGACTTTC	CASGHPNSGANVLTF
TRBV11-3	-	TRBJ2-2	-	TGTGCCAGCGCACAGGGATACGCCGGGGAGCTGTTTTTT	CASAQGYAGELFF
TRBV4-2	-	TRBJ2-1	TRBD2	TGTGCCAGCAGCCCCCTAGCGGGGGGTTACAATGAGCAGTTCTTC	CASSPLAGGYNEQFF
TRBV9	-	TRBJ2-3	TRBD1	TGTGCCAGCAGCGTAGAAGGGACAGGGATGTCCCCGCAGTATTTT	CASSVEGTGMSPQYF
TRBV20-1	-	TRBJ2-1	-	TGCAGTGCTAGTAAAAACAATGAGCAGTTCTTC	CSASKNNEQFF
TRBV28	-	TRBJ1-1	-	TGTGCCGAACAGGGCCCGAACACTGAAGCTTTCTTT	CAEQGPNTEAFF
TRBV2	-	TRBJ1-2	TRBD1	TGTGCCAGCAGGGACAGGGCTAACTATGGCTACACCTTC	CASRDRANYGYTF
TRBV9	-	TRBJ2-3	TRBD2	TGTGCCAGCAGTGTGTCGGTCGGGGGGGTCACAGATACGCAGTATTTT	CASSVSVGGVTDTQYF
TRBV6-9	-	TRBJ1-1	-	TGTGCCAGCAGTTCGACACCCAAGAACACTGAAGCTTTCTTT	CASSSTPKNTEAFF
TRBV2	-	TRBJ1-1	-	TGTGCCAGCAGCCCAGGGGCCCCAAACTACTCTGAAGCTTTCTTT	CASSPGAPNYSEAFF
TRBV7-7	few	TRBJ2-3	TRBD1	TGTGCCAGCAGCTTAGAGGGGGCTGATACGCAGTATTTT	CASSLEGADTQYF
TRBV18	-	TRBJ2-2	TRBD1	TGTGCCAGCTCGACCAAGGGGGCGCGAACCGGGGAGCTGTTTTTT	CASSTKGARTGELFF
TRBV7-2	once	TRBJ2-7	TRBD1	TGTGCCAGCAGCTTATCCGGGACAGGGTTCTACGAGCAGTACTTC	CASSLSGTGFYEQYF